One and the same sample provided the 12 T cell receptor beta chains below, sequenced in a study of blood T cell repertoires in COVID-19. The repertoire was sequenced with immunoSEQ multiplex PCR; TCRdb's copy has only in-frame clones and lacks some. The data contain around 330,000 clones, roughly nine tenths of them singletons. Sample: PBMCs or T cells enriched from blood (not recorded which). The source of these receptors is a man between 60 and 75 years old who had recovered from COVID-19.

J is TRBJ2-2 and V is TRBV27; 7 bases map to TRBD1. The CDR3 has 14 residues. V shed 6 bases, J shed 5 bases, and the junction held 6 bases outside the gene matches. From germline, CDR1 is MNHEY and CDR2 SMNVEV (reference sequence). The CDR3 DNA reads TGTGCCAGCAGCCCGGGCAGGGGGACCGGGGAGCTGTTTTTT. This codes for CASSPGRGTGELFF.

The rearrangement joins TRBV6-4 to TRBJ1-4; unclear D gene. V was clipped by 6 bases and J by 10 bases, with 12 bases between them. The CDR3 is 12 amino acids. Germline-derived CDR1 and CDR2 are MRHNA and SNTAGT. CDR3 in amino acids: CASRTHGGKLFF. The CDR3 DNA reads as TGTGCCAGCAGAACCCACGGAGGAAAACTGTTTTTT.

This sequence joins TRBV7-9 and TRBJ1-4; 7 nucleotides line up with TRBD1. The germline gives CDR1 SEHNR, CDR2 FQNEAQ (reference sequence). The ends lost 5 bases at V and 7 bases at J; junction bases unmatched: 10. CDR3 length: 15 residues. CDR3 residues: CASSPGRQGGEKLFF. In DNA, the CDR3 is TGTGCCAGCAGCCCCGGTCGGCAGGGGGGTGAAAAACTGTTTTTT.

The V gene is TRBV5-1, the J gene TRBJ2-2, with D perhaps TRBD1 (6 bases). Trimming took off 2 bases at V and 4 bases at J, with 12 bases between the two ends. Germline CDR1 is SGHRS and CDR2 is YFSETQ. This CDR3 spans 15 amino acids. CDR3 sequence (DNA): TGCGCCAGCAGCTTACGACAGGTCCTCACCGGGGAGCTGTTTTTT. This gives the protein CASSLRQVLTGELFF.

The chain joins TRBV19 to TRBJ1-4; D not certain. The germline V and J ends were trimmed by 5 bases and 0 bases, with 4 bases remaining between them. This CDR3 comprises 13 residues. CDR1 and CDR2 from the germline V gene are LNHDA and SQIVND (reference sequence). CDR3: CASSRATNEKLFF. CDR3 DNA: TGTGCCAGTAGTCGCGCAACTAATGAAAAACTGTTTTTT.

The CDR3 DNA follows: TGTGCCAGCAGCATCAGGGAGGAGGCTAACTATGGCTACACCTTC. Amino acid sequence: CASSIREEANYGYTF. This chain links TRBV13 with TRBJ1-2; D is possibly TRBD1 (5 bases). Germline assignment: CDR1 PRHDT and CDR2 FYEKMQ (reference sequence). The V end was cut by 5 bases, the J end by 0 bases, with 13 bases between. The CDR3 is 15 amino acids.

The V call is TRBV5-1, the J call TRBJ1-1; 8 bases are a match to TRBD1. Germline V lookup: CDR1 SGHRS, CDR2 YFSETQ. Germline trimming cut 5 bases from V and 7 bases from J; bases unmatched to any gene: 7. This CDR3 is built from 13 residues. Written as DNA, the CDR3 is TGCGCCAGCAGTTCAGGGGGCGATGGTGAAGCTTTCTTT. Its protein is CASSSGGDGEAFF.

The chain carries TRBV1 and TRBJ2-7; TRBD2 was called by the table and not checked on the DNA. TRBV1 is listed as a pseudogene. This CDR3 is 15 amino acids long. CDR3 sequence reads: CTSSQAPGGHYEQYF. The CDR3 bases are TGCACCAGCAGCCAAGCACCGGGAGGACACTACGAGCAGTACTTC.

The V call is TRBV7-9, the J call TRBJ2-1; D is perhaps TRBD2 (7 bases). Trimming removed 4 bases from V and 4 bases from J, with 17 bases in between. Germline CDR1 SEHNR, CDR2 FQNEAQ (reference sequence). CDR3 length equals 16 residues. This CDR3 is CASSWMGGLPYNEQFF. DNA for the CDR3: TGTGCCAGCAGCTGGATGGGGGGGCTCCCTTACAATGAGCAGTTCTTC.

The chain joins TRBV27 to TRBJ2-6; D gene ambiguous. Germline CDR1 is MNHEY and CDR2 is SMNVEV (reference sequence). CDR3 length equals 15 residues. Trimming cost V 8 bases and J 3 bases, with 14 bases left between them. The CDR3 region is CASQSAPGGANVLTF. The CDR3 bases are TGTGCCAGCCAAAGCGCCCCGGGTGGGGCCAACGTCCTGACTTTC.

The chain joins TRBV7-6 to TRBJ2-1; tentative D call: TRBD2 (6 bases). This CDR3 spans 15 amino acids. CDR1 is SGHVS and CDR2 is FNYEAQ in the germline V gene. V was shortened by 5 bases and J by 1 base, with 12 bases between the two germline ends. CDR3 DNA: TGTGCCAGCAGCGGTAGCGGCTTATCCTACAATGAGCAGTTCTTC. Encoded protein: CASSGSGLSYNEQFF.

This chain links TRBV4-3 with TRBJ2-3; weak D call: TRBD2 (6 bases). V was pared by 2 bases and J by 4 bases, with 16 bases between. CDR3 length equals 16 residues. CDR1 is LGHNA and CDR2 is YSLEER in the germline V gene. This CDR3 reads CASSQSKLAGPDTQYF. For the CDR3, the DNA is TGCGCCAGCAGCCAATCAAAACTAGCTGGCCCAGATACGCAGTATTTT.